The 14 T cell receptor beta chains presented below share a single source sample, sequenced in a study of shared clonotypes between healthy human individuals (dated by TCRdb to 2020 to 2022). The library was prepared using the immunoSEQ multiplex PCR assay. The source is immuneACCESS, and TCRdb retained only in-frame sequences with V and J called. Part of the clones is not carried over; for the studies checked, unresolved V genes explain less than half of this, and the remainder is unexplained. For this sample there are more than 2,000,000 clones; 93% appear just once. The ten largest clones capture 0.39% of the sample. The material sequenced was naive CD4+ T cells from PBMCs. The intended sense of this specimen's cell subset or site label: CD45RA+ positively selected. The receptors originated from a young man in good health. Some clones in this sample may be carry-over from other donors' samples.

As for this clone: An end of the junction does not agree with germline; a read error may underlie this. V usage is TRBV6-1 and J usage is TRBJ2-1, with 7 bases that match TRBD2. Germline V gives CDR1 MNHNS, CDR2 SASEGT. This CDR3 has 15 amino acids. The CDR3 DNA reads TGTGCCAGCAGCGAAGGCCTAGCGGTAACCCATGAGCAGTTCTTC. Its protein is CASSEGLAVTHEQFF.

The CDR3 nucleotides are TGTGCCAGCAGTGGGGGGACAGGGGAAGAGACCCAGTACTTC. It is translated as CASSGGTGEETQYF. The chain uses TRBV2 and TRBJ2-5; 10 bases line up with TRBD1. The trim removed 4 bases at V and 3 bases at J, leaving 2 bases unmatched. CDR1 SNHLY and CDR2 FYNNEI come from the germline V gene. There are 14 residues in the CDR3.

As DNA, the CDR3 is TGTGCCAGCAGCGCATACATTGGGACAGGGGCCTTTGGGAACACCATATATTTT. It codes for CASSAYIGTGAFGNTIYF. The chain carries TRBV9 and TRBJ1-3; 10 positions agree with TRBD1. This CDR3 is built from 18 residues. CDR1 and CDR2 from the germline V gene are SGDLS and YYNGEE. V shed 3 bases and J 7 bases; nucleotides not matched to a gene: 16.

The chain uses TRBV16 and TRBJ2-5; TRBD1 matches 9 bases. The germline V gene encodes CDR1 KGHSY and CDR2 FQNENV. The CDR3 is 16 amino acids. Unmatched junction bases numbered 5, after V lost 3 bases and J lost 0 bases. The CDR3 sequence is CASSHQTGGYQETQYF. In DNA, the CDR3 is TGTGCCAGCAGCCACCAGACAGGGGGGTACCAAGAGACCCAGTACTTC.

The J gene is TRBJ1-1, the V gene TRBV7-2; D uncertain. This CDR3 is 12 amino acids long. V was clipped by 5 bases and J by 8 bases, with 12 bases between them. CDR1 is SGHTA and CDR2 is FQGNSA in the germline V gene. For the CDR3, the DNA is TGTGCCAGCAGCCTCTCCACTGTGGAAGCTTTCTTT. This translates into CASSLSTVEAFF. The full variable domain, rest sourced from reference TRBV7-2 and TRBJ1-1, is GAGVSQSPSNKVTEKGKDVELRCDPISGHTALYWYRQSLGQGLEFLIYFQGNSAPDKSGLPSDRFSAERTGGSVSTLTIQRTQQEDSAVYLCASSLSTVEAFFGQGTRLTVV.

This clone occurred once. This chain uses TRBV9 with TRBJ2-7; D is perhaps TRBD1 (6 bases). CDR1 SGDLS and CDR2 YYNGEE come from the germline V gene. The CDR3 contains 12 residues. V lost 3 bases, J lost 7 bases, and 11 bases lay in between. The CDR3 reads CASSALQGEQYF. The CDR3 DNA reads TGTGCCAGCAGCGCCCTTCAGGGGGAGCAGTACTTC.

This clone was counted a few times. The genes are TRBV30 and TRBJ1-1; D remains ambiguous. V was cut by 1 base and J by 0 bases, with 6 bases left in between. The CDR3 length is 13 residues. The V gene's germline CDR1 is GTSNPN and CDR2 SVGIG (reference sequence). CDR3 amino acids: CAWSESLNTEAFF. The CDR3 nucleotides read TGTGCCTGGAGTGAGTCCCTGAACACTGAAGCTTTCTTT.

The CDR3 spells CSVVGIYGYTF. CDR3 nucleotides: TGCAGCGTTGTAGGGATCTATGGCTACACCTTC. The chain is built from TRBV29-1 and TRBJ1-2, with D unclear. Per germline, CDR1 SQVTM and CDR2 ANQGSEA. Trimming took 4 bases from V and 4 from J, leaving 7 bases between them. The CDR3 runs 11 residues.

The chain joins TRBV10-1 to TRBJ2-2; D not certain. V was pared by 3 bases and J by 7 bases, with 6 bases between. This CDR3 comprises 12 residues. From germline, CDR1 is WNHNN and CDR2 SYGVQD (reference sequence). As DNA, the CDR3 is TGCGCCAGCAGTGATCCTGGCGGGGAGCTGTTTTTT. As protein: CASSDPGGELFF.

Written as DNA, the CDR3 is TGCAGCGGGGGAGCTGCCTACGAGCAGTACTTC. Its translation: CSGGAAYEQYF. The chain recombines TRBV29-1 with TRBJ2-7, with D possibly being TRBD2 (5 bases). Trimming left V 7 bases short and J 2 bases short, with 9 bases between. CDR1 is SQVTM, CDR2 ANQGSEA, per germline. The CDR3 is 11 residues long.

The DNA for the CDR3 is TGTGCCAGCAGTTCCCCCGGGGGGACTGGGGCCAACGTCCTGACTTTC. This translates into CASSSPGGTGANVLTF. The chain uses TRBV28 and TRBJ2-6; TRBD2 aligns across 7 bases. CDR3 length equals 16 residues. With V trimmed by 4 bases and J by 2 bases, 5 bases remained unmatched. Germline values: CDR1 MDHEN, CDR2 SYDVKM.

The chain combines TRBV20-1 with TRBJ1-5; no reliable D call. V lost 4 bases, J lost 11 bases, and 12 bases lay in between. Germline-derived CDR1 and CDR2 are DFQATT and SNEGSKA (reference sequence). The CDR3 is 11 residues long. The CDR3 sequence is CSATAAGAQHF. DNA for the CDR3: TGCAGTGCTACGGCTGCCGGGGCCCAGCATTTT.

This chain uses TRBV28 with TRBJ1-5, with D perhaps matching TRBD1 (5 bases). With 7 bases removed from V and 7 bases from J, the gap between germline ends came to 11 bases. CDR3 length equals 12 residues. Germline V gene lookup returns CDR1 MDHEN and CDR2 SYDVKM. For the CDR3, the DNA is TGTGCCAGCAATTGGGGCCAACAGCCCCAGCATTTT. Protein: CASNWGQQPQHF.

V usage is TRBV6-5 and J usage is TRBJ2-5; the D gene is possibly TRBD1 (6 bases). CDR1 and CDR2 (germline): MNHEY, SVGAGI. V was clipped by 4 bases and J by 2 bases, with 11 bases between them. There are 14 residues in the CDR3. CDR3 DNA: TGTGCCAGCAGTTCCAGGGACATACAAGAGACCCAGTACTTC. Its protein product is CASSSRDIQETQYF.